The clone carrying this T cell receptor (beta chain) was detected only a few times. These data are taken from a study of response to subunit inactivated influenza vaccine. TCRdb reprocessed the RT-PCR reads via MiXCR and lists one record per CDR3 protein. Among around 570,000 distinct CDR3 sequences, 11% were seen once, and the ten largest hold 9.5% to 11%. The same data also contributed to another study, on T cells expressing NK-cell markers. That report adds: The cDNA for TCR beta came from 5'RACE template switching with UMIs. Underlying the TCR beta repertoires were sorted CD3+CD56+NKG2C+, CD3+CD56+NKG2C- and CD3+CD56-NKG2C+ T cells. NKG2C+ dominant clonotypes from 5 or 6 donors made up about 1.0-8% of CD8+ T cells. Dominance of the CD3+CD56-NKG2C+ fraction by these clonotypes also held in a handful of donors. Whether the expanded NKG2C+ T cell clones recognized HCMV remained unclear.

The source is a man aged 50 or older who received an inactivated influenza vaccine. The material sequenced was PBMCs from blood, taken on the day of vaccination.

CDR3 loop: CASAYSSVVTYEQYF. CDR3 in DNA: TGTGCCAGCGCGTACTCTAGCGTCGTAACCTACGAGCAGTACTTC. The rearrangement uses TRBV11-1 and TRBJ2-7; D is perhaps TRBD2 (6 bases). The V end lost 8 bases, the J end lost 2 bases, and 19 bases lay between the germline ends. This CDR3 has 15 residues. Germline CDR1 and CDR2: SGHAT and FQDESV (reference sequence).